The 23 T cell receptor beta chains in this list originate from one sample, sequenced in a study of metastatic and nonmetastatic thyroid tumors. TCRdb re-called clones via MiXCR from the PCR reads. The sample has 10,000 to 15,000 clones, under 30% seen once. Thyroid surgery took place with no prior treatment in any patient. Source material: tumor tissue. The receptor source for this set is a female donor with papillary thyroid cancer or a benign thyroid nodule (not recorded which). Some clones in this sample may be carry-over from other donors' samples.

The J gene is TRBJ2-1, the V gene TRBV6-5, with D hard to call. Germline V gives CDR1 MNHEY, CDR2 SVGAGI. The CDR3 length is 12 residues. V lost 4 bases and J 10 bases, leaving 11 bases between the germline ends. The CDR3 nucleotides read TGTGCCAGCAGTTCCCGAGACGACGAGCAGTTCTTC. This codes for CASSSRDDEQFF.

This clone was detected ten times or more. A read error is possible here, since a much larger clone lies one base away. This sample also contains other DNA sequences that code for the same CDR3. The chain employs TRBV5-1 and TRBJ2-7, with 9 nucleotides matching TRBD2. Trimming cost V 6 bases and J 4 bases; bases outside gene matches: 11. Germline CDR1 reads SGHRS; CDR2 reads YFSETQ. The CDR3 is made up of 15 amino acids. The CDR3 protein is CASKERSGGSYEQYF. Written as DNA, the CDR3 is TGCGCCAGCAAAGAGAGGAGCGGGGGGTCTTACGAGCAGTACTTC.

By share, this clone ranks as medium-sized (0.01 to 0.1%). The chain links TRBV5-1 to TRBJ2-7, with D hard to call. The CDR3 covers 13 residues. Per the germline V gene, CDR1 is SGHRS and CDR2 is YFSETQ. V lost 4 bases and J lost 2, with 10 bases in between. CDR3 in amino acids: CASSRGGAYEQYF. CDR3 nucleotides: TGCGCCAGCAGCCGAGGTGGAGCCTACGAGCAGTACTTC.

This clone was detected many times. This may come from a read error, since a much larger clone is one base off. Because it lacks the conserved phenylalanine or tryptophan at the end, this CDR3 is likely a read error. The V gene is TRBV7-2, the J gene TRBJ2-7; D tentatively reads TRBD1 or TRBD2 (6 bases each). The V end was cut by 2 bases, the J end by 0 bases, with 11 bases between. This CDR3 spans 15 amino acids. Germline CDR1 SGHTA, CDR2 FQGNSA. DNA of the CDR3: TGTGCCAGCAGCTTACGAGGGGGACTCTCCTACGAGCAGTACCTC. This translates into CASSLRGGLSYEQYL.

In its sample, this clone was seen many times. The conserved closing phenylalanine or tryptophan is absent in this CDR3, likely reflecting a read error. Because the CDR3's place on the DNA is in doubt, the DNA is left out and the CDR3 is given as listed by TCRdb. V gene TRBV7-6 combines with J gene TRBJ1-6; TRBD1, the table's D call, lacks a check against the DNA. Germline V lookup: CDR1 SGHVS, CDR2 FNYEAQ. The CDR3 length is 10 residues, termini included. CDR3 amino acids: CASSLVQTGT.

This clone is classed as medium-sized. For the CDR3, the DNA is TGTGCCAGCAGTGGGGACAGCAATGAGCAGTTCTTC. Translation: CASSGDSNEQFF. The gene calls are TRBV6-1 and TRBJ2-1, with 7 bases fitting TRBD1. With 4 bases clipped from V and 6 bases from J, the junction kept 0 bases outside the gene matches. CDR1 is MNHNS, CDR2 SASEGT, per germline. This CDR3 is 12 amino acids long.

This clone was seen at least ten times. J is TRBJ2-4 and V is TRBV5-1, with 9 bases aligning to TRBD2. V dropped 0 bases and J dropped 7; count of bases not matched to a gene: 8. Per germline, CDR1 SGHRS and CDR2 YFSETQ. This CDR3 has 16 residues. The CDR3 sequence is CASSLASRRGGNIQYF. DNA for the CDR3: TGCGCCAGCAGCTTGGCTAGCCGGCGGGGGGGGAACATTCAGTACTTC.

There are a few counts of this clone. A much larger clone lies one base from this, so it may be a read error. The conserved phenylalanine or tryptophan is not found at the CDR3 terminus, so this likely reflects a read error. V gene TRBV24-1 combines with J gene TRBJ1-5, with no clear D. V lost 8 bases, J lost 5 bases, and 0 bases lay in between. CDR3 length: 9 amino acids. Germline V lookup: CDR1 KGHDR, CDR2 SFDVKD. CDR3 sequence reads: CATNQPQHS. CDR3 in DNA: TGTGCCACCAATCAGCCCCAGCATTCT.

By share, this clone counts as medium-sized. The J gene is TRBJ1-5, the V gene TRBV20-1, with D unclear. Germline V gene sequence: CDR1 DFQATT, CDR2 SNEGSKA (reference sequence). V shed 6 bases and J shed 0 bases, with 15 bases lying between them. This CDR3 has 15 amino acids. Here the CDR3 DNA reads TGCAGTGCCATCCCCGGCGGAAATAGCAATCAGCCCCAGCATTTT. Its translation: CSAIPGGNSNQPQHF.

This sequence joins TRBV20-1 and TRBJ1-6; D unclear. This CDR3 is built from 14 residues. Trimming left V 7 bases short and J 9 bases short, with 19 bases between. CDR1 and CDR2 (germline): DFQATT, SNEGSKA (reference sequence). CDR3 bases: TGCAGTGTTCAAGGTGCGGGTCAAGGTTCACCCCTCCACTTT. Its protein product is CSVQGAGQGSPLHF.

This clone is medium-sized within its sample. The chain joins TRBV6-2 or TRBV6-3 to TRBJ1-3; D remains ambiguous. The CDR3 contains 15 residues. Between the trimmed V and J ends, which lost 5 bases and 0 bases, there was a span of 11 bases. Germline loops: CDR1 MNHEY, CDR2 SVGEGT. CDR3: CASSHHRASGNTIYF. The CDR3 DNA follows: TGTGCCAGCAGTCACCACAGAGCCTCTGGAAACACCATATATTTT.

This clone was detected many times. This chain joins TRBV4-1 and TRBJ2-1; D unresolved. CDR3 length: 15 amino acids. The ends were cut back, 1 base at V and 0 bases at J, with 7 bases in the middle. Germline V gives CDR1 MGHRA, CDR2 YSYEKL. CDR3: CASSQGLGSYNEQFF. The CDR3 DNA follows: TGCGCCAGCAGCCAAGGTTTAGGCTCCTACAATGAGCAGTTCTTC.

This clone was observed many times. The chain employs TRBV2 and TRBJ2-5; 7 nucleotides line up with TRBD1. V shed 7 bases and J 2 bases; nucleotides not matched to a gene: 13. Germline V lookup: CDR1 SNHLY, CDR2 FYNNEI. The CDR3 has 16 amino acids. In DNA, the CDR3 is TGTGCCAGCATGCATTTCGGGACAGTCGGACAAGAGACCCAGTACTTC. This gives the protein CASMHFGTVGQETQYF.

The rearrangement uses TRBV27 and TRBJ2-1; no definite D call. Trimming cost V 4 bases and J 4 bases, with 5 bases left between them. This CDR3 is built from 12 residues. Per germline, CDR1 MNHEY and CDR2 SMNVEV (reference sequence). The CDR3 region is CASSSAYNEQFF. The CDR3 DNA sequence: TGTGCCAGCAGTTCCGCATACAATGAGCAGTTCTTC.

This clone showed up just a few times. The V and J genes are TRBV27 and TRBJ1-1; no firm D call. The CDR3 is made up of 16 amino acids. The V end was cut by 6 bases, the J end by 1 base, with 18 bases between. Per germline, CDR1 MNHEY and CDR2 SMNVEV (reference sequence). CDR3 sequence: CASRRLASRRNTEAFF. In DNA, the CDR3 is TGTGCCAGCAGGCGGCTCGCTTCAAGGAGGAACACTGAAGCTTTCTTT.

The rearrangement uses TRBV4-1 and TRBJ1-4; weak D call: TRBD1 (5 bases). V was clipped by 0 bases and J by 7 bases, with 9 bases between them. CDR3 length equals 14 residues. Germline CDR1 MGHRA, CDR2 YSYEKL. Here the CDR3 DNA reads TGCGCCAGCAGCCAAGATGCCAGGGTTGAAAAACTGTTTTTT. This gives the protein CASSQDARVEKLFF.

CDR3 residues: CASSPTSGVYGYTF. The CDR3 nucleotides are TGTGCCAGCAGCCCGACCTCAGGGGTCTATGGCTACACCTTC. V gene TRBV6-1 combines with J gene TRBJ1-2; D possibly corresponds to TRBD1 (6 bases). With 6 bases removed from V and 4 bases from J, the gap between germline ends came to 15 bases. CDR1 is MNHNS and CDR2 is SASEGT in the germline V gene. The CDR3 contains 14 residues.

The chain links TRBV27 to TRBJ2-3, with D possibly matching TRBD1 (5 bases). V lost 8 bases, J lost 0 bases, and 9 bases lay in between. The CDR3 loop spans 13 amino acids. CDR1 is MNHEY, CDR2 SMNVEV, per germline (reference sequence). The CDR3 DNA is TGTGCCAGCGGACAAACAAGCACAGATACGCAGTATTTT. It translates to CASGQTSTDTQYF.

In DNA, the CDR3 is TGTGCCAGCAGCTACGAAGGACGGAACTACGAGCAGTACTTC. Its protein is CASSYEGRNYEQYF. V gene TRBV5-5 combines with J gene TRBJ2-7; D call uncertain. CDR1 and CDR2 from the germline V gene are SGHKS and YYEKEE (reference sequence). This CDR3 has 14 amino acids. Trimming took off 3 bases at V and 3 bases at J, with 13 bases between the two ends.

This clone was picked up many times. The junction differs from germline at one of its ends, possibly a read error. The V and J genes are TRBV3-1 and TRBJ2-1; D is unclear. The length of the CDR3 is 12 residues. Germline loops: CDR1 LGHDT, CDR2 YNNKEL (reference sequence). The CDR3 nucleotides read TGTGCCAGCAGCCAAACGTACAGTGAGCAGTTCTTC. Its protein product is CASSQTYSEQFF.

The chain combines TRBV6-4 with TRBJ2-2; D is undetermined. Germline V gene sequence: CDR1 MRHNA, CDR2 SNTAGT. The V and J ends lost 0 bases and 6 bases respectively, with 5 bases between them. The CDR3 has 13 amino acids. Written as DNA, the CDR3 is TGTGCCAGCAGTGACTCGAGGCCCGGGGAGCTGTTTTTT. It is translated as CASSDSRPGELFF.

This clone is labeled as medium-sized. In the same sample, other DNA sequences code for this CDR3. The chain recombines TRBV5-8 with TRBJ2-5; D is uncertain. Germline loops: CDR1 SGHTS, CDR2 YDEGEE. The CDR3 is 15 residues long. V shed 1 base and J shed 2 bases, with 12 bases lying between them. In DNA form, the CDR3 reads TGTGCCAGCAGCTTGACTGCGACGCAACAAGAGACCCAGTACTTC. This sequence encodes CASSLTATQQETQYF.

The genes are TRBV20-1 and TRBJ2-2, with 7 bases that match TRBD2. The CDR3 runs 16 residues. J was trimmed by 7 bases and V by 1 base; bases with no gene match: 12. Germline V lookup: CDR1 DFQATT, CDR2 SNEGSKA (reference sequence). The DNA of the CDR3 is TGCAGTGCTAGAGTTATCGGTTTTAGCGGGTACGGGGAGCTGTTTTTT. Amino acids: CSARVIGFSGYGELFF.